This passage covers 12 T cell receptor beta chains from one sample sequenced in a study of T cells after yellow fever vaccination. TCRdb recomputed calls from the 5' RACE reads with MiXCR, one row per CDR3 protein. The profile shows about 510,000 distinct CDR3 sequences, 21% of them singletons. This sample comprised PBMCs, obtained approximately 20 days after the first yellow fever vaccination. These TCRs come from a man aged 18 to 30 who received the YFV17D yellow fever vaccine.

This chain joins TRBV4-3 and TRBJ2-1; 7 nucleotides agree with TRBD2. J gave up 0 bases and V 4 bases, and 6 bases lay outside the gene matches. Germline V gene lookup returns CDR1 LGHNA and CDR2 YSLEER. CDR3 length: 16 residues. CDR3 amino acids: CASSRAGSSSYNEQFF. CDR3 coding DNA: TGCGCCAGCAGCCGAGCGGGGTCGAGCTCCTACAATGAGCAGTTCTTC.

The chain joins TRBV7-2 to TRBJ2-1; 11 nucleotides agree with TRBD2. Per germline, CDR1 SGHTA and CDR2 FQGNSA. V lost 5 bases and J lost 6; bases outside the gene matches: 9. This CDR3 is built from 16 residues. This CDR3 is CASSDLLAGAGNEQFF. The CDR3 region has the DNA TGTGCCAGCAGCGACCTACTAGCGGGGGCAGGCAATGAGCAGTTCTTC.

V gene TRBV29-1 combines with J gene TRBJ1-2, with D unresolved. CDR3 length: 9 amino acids. The V end lost 4 bases, the J end lost 6 bases, and 3 bases lay between the germline ends. Germline V gene lookup returns CDR1 SQVTM and CDR2 ANQGSEA. The CDR3 spells CSVVDGYTF. Written as DNA, the CDR3 is TGCAGCGTTGTCGATGGCTACACCTTC.

The chain has TRBV12-3 or TRBV12-4 and TRBJ2-5, with D uncertain. V was shortened by 5 bases and J by 2 bases, with 12 bases between the two germline ends. This CDR3 region has 14 residues. CDR3 region: CASSPPSRQETQYF. In nucleotides, the CDR3 is TGTGCCAGCAGTCCCCCGAGCAGGCAAGAGACCCAGTACTTC.

This clonotype was recorded a few times. The V call is TRBV18, the J call TRBJ2-3; 11 nucleotides align to TRBD2. Germline V gene data show CDR1 as KGHSH and CDR2 as LQKENI. This CDR3 is 17 amino acids long. The V segment lost 0 bases and the J segment 2 bases; nucleotides outside the gene matches: 4. CDR3 residues: CASSPPTSGGLTDTQYF. CDR3 nucleotide sequence: TGTGCCAGCTCACCACCTACTAGCGGGGGACTCACAGATACGCAGTATTTT.

The V call is TRBV7-9, the J call TRBJ2-5; D is perhaps TRBD1 (6 bases). Germline-derived CDR1 and CDR2 are SEHNR and FQNEAQ (reference sequence). Trimming shortened V by 3 bases and J by 2 bases, and 10 bases separated the two germline ends. The length of the CDR3 is 14 residues. The CDR3 coding sequence is TGTGCCAGCAGCTTCGCCAGGGGTCAAGAGACCCAGTACTTC. Its translation: CASSFARGQETQYF. Together with reference TRBV7-9 and TRBJ2-5, the CDR3 gives the full variable domain: DTGVSQNPRHKITKRGQNVTFRCDPISEHNRLYWYRQTLGQGPEFLTYFQNEAQLEKSRLLSDRFSAERPKGSFSTLEIQRTEQGDSAMYLCASSFARGQETQYFGPGTRLLVL.

This clonotype was seen a handful of times. The V gene is TRBV15, the J gene TRBJ1-6; D remains ambiguous. V was shortened by 0 bases and J by 7 bases, with 7 bases between the two germline ends. This CDR3 spans 14 amino acids. Germline loops: CDR1 LNHNV, CDR2 YYDKDF (reference sequence). CDR3: CATSRDRGNSPLHF. The CDR3, as DNA: TGTGCCACCAGCAGAGATAGAGGGAATTCACCCCTCCACTTT.

The chain uses TRBV12-3 or TRBV12-4 and TRBJ2-2; D perhaps matches TRBD1 (6 bases). V lost 1 base and J lost 5, with 8 bases in between. The CDR3 covers 14 residues. The DNA of the CDR3 is TGTGCCAGCAGTTTAGTTACAGGGACCGGGGAGCTGTTTTTT. Protein: CASSLVTGTGELFF.

The chain joins TRBV5-1 to TRBJ1-6, with D perhaps TRBD1 (6 bases). CDR1 is SGHRS and CDR2 is YFSETQ in the germline V gene. The CDR3 is made up of 18 amino acids. Trimming left V 0 bases short and J 7 bases short, with 20 bases between. CDR3 coding DNA: TGCGCCAGCAGCTTGGTCGAGACAGGAGAAACGGGCAATTCACCCCTCCACTTT. This gives the protein CASSLVETGETGNSPLHF.

This clonotype was counted many times. V usage is TRBV20-1 and J usage is TRBJ2-6; D is possibly TRBD1 (5 bases). The CDR3 consists of 16 residues. V shed 3 bases and J shed 3 bases, with 15 bases lying between them. The germline CDR1 and CDR2 sequences are DFQATT and SNEGSKA (reference sequence). CDR3 residues: CSASMSRVYGANVLTF. The CDR3 bases are TGCAGTGCTAGCATGTCCAGGGTATATGGGGCCAACGTCCTGACTTTC.

The V gene is TRBV6-1, the J gene TRBJ1-3; D is ambiguous. V shed 6 bases and J shed 1 base, with 25 bases lying between them. CDR3 length equals 19 residues. CDR1 and CDR2 (germline): MNHNS, SASEGT. The CDR3 DNA is TGTGCCAGCAGAACCCAAACTCGTTTGTGGTGGCCGTCTGGAAACACCATATATTTT. It yields the protein CASRTQTRLWWPSGNTIYF.

The rearrangement joins TRBV7-8 to TRBJ2-1; D not certain. The CDR3 extends over 12 amino acids. Germline V CDR1 and CDR2: SGHVS, FQNEAQ. V lost 5 bases to trimming and J lost 3 bases, with 5 bases between them. In DNA form, the CDR3 reads TGTGCCAGCAGCCGTTACTACAATGAGCAGTTCTTC. This sequence encodes CASSRYYNEQFF.